This note documents a single TCR beta chain sequence. Generated by immunoSEQ multiplex PCR, the TCRdb table keeps only in-frame clones and is missing some. There are 65,000 to 85,000 clones in the sample; roughly 94% occur only once, and over 0.12% lies in the top ten. The sample is drawn from a study of T cell changes during pregnancy in multiple sclerosis. Germline V gene data show CDR1 as LNHDA and CDR2 as SQIVND (reference sequence). The J segment lost 7 bases and the V segment lost 7 bases, leaving 9 bases of the junction unmatched. The length of the CDR3 is 14 residues. Sequences were derived from CD4+ T cells from peripheral blood mononuclear cells, sampled after pregnancy. The chain links TRBV19 to TRBJ2-2, with 7 bases fitting TRBD1. This sequence was found in a female donor with multiple sclerosis, enrolled in a pregnancy study. CDR3 sequence reads: CASTMTGHDGELFF. In DNA form, the CDR3 reads TGTGCCAGTACGATGACAGGGCATGACGGGGAGCTGTTTTTT.